Included here is one TCR beta chain sequence, with context. Authors' processing steps: Reference gene primer amplification gave estimated nucleated cell counts. Some clones are missing from TCRdb's copy, which holds only in-frame ones; the method was immunoSEQ multiplex PCR. V and J calls and clone size are copied from that table; D and trimming were computed from the DNA. Among 200,000 to 300,000 clones listed, 88% were seen once. This record comes from a study of blood T cell repertoires in COVID-19. About the study: Nucleic acid was either cDNA or gDNA, and it came from T cells, B-cell-depleted T cells, or PBMCs.

The CDR3 has 13 residues. V lost 6 bases to trimming and J lost 2 bases; unmatched junction nucleotides: 2. Germline assignment: CDR1 SGHRS and CDR2 YFSETQ. The clonotype originates from a woman between 40 and 55 years old who had recovered from COVID-19. Sequenced input: peripheral blood. The chain combines TRBV5-1 with TRBJ1-1; TRBD1 matches 9 bases. The CDR3 DNA is TGCGCCAGCAAACAGGGGGCTAACACTGAAGCTTTCTTT. Its translation is CASKQGANTEAFF.